The clone carrying this T cell receptor beta chain was found a few times. Its antigen is as yet unknown. These data belong to a study of beta chain features in type 1 diabetes. Study overall: Healthy donors, compared against patients, showed similar age, gender and cell yields.

Expressed TCRB transcripts got sequenced, as all isolated RNA was reverse transcribed. Profiled with immunoSEQ multiplex PCR; TCRdb holds only in-frame clones, not every one. The sample records under 300,000 clones, roughly 14% being singletons. Isolation of CD4+ naive, central memory, regulatory and stem cell-like memory cells was achieved by sorting via CD45RO/CCR7/CD25/CD127/CD95/CD27. CDR3 size: 14 residues. V lost 4 bases, J lost 2 bases, and 13 bases lay in between. Per germline, CDR1 SGHRS and CDR2 YFSETQ. Study conclusions and caveats: Significant though moderate, a shortening of TCRB CDR3s appeared in all four CD4+ subsets of Type 1 diabetes patients. Type 1 diabetes patients had VDJ junctions that carried fewer insertions and more deletions. PCR might favor shorter templates, equally in patients and controls.

Input material: naive CD4+ T cells from blood. The source is a man aged 30 to 45 with type 1 diabetes. The chain couples TRBV5-1 to TRBJ2-7, with D possibly TRBD2 on 6 matching bases. CDR3 DNA sequence: TGCGCCAGCAGCCGGGGGATTGATGCCTACGAGCAGTACTTC. It translates to CASSRGIDAYEQYF. The complete variable domain, with remaining parts taken from reference TRBV5-1 and TRBJ2-7, reads KAGVTQTPRYLIKTRGQQVTLSCSPISGHRSVSWYQQTPGQGLQFLFEYFSETQRNKGNFPGRFSGRQFSNSRSEMNVSTLELGDSALYLCASSRGIDAYEQYFGPGTRLTVT.